This is a list of T cell receptor beta chains from one sample in a study of cytomegalovirus exposure and HLA in healthy donors. Sequencing was performed with immunoSEQ multiplex PCR; in TCRdb, only in-frame clones are kept and a portion is missing. The table includes approximately 140,000 clones, 70% to 75% detected once. The sequenced material came from PBMCs. The receptors come from a woman in her 40s in good health and CMV-seronegative. Each CDR3 is given without its conserved first and last residue.

>TRBV5-1
ASSLDRAYNEQF
>TRBV5-1
ASGSGDTYNEQF
>TRBV19
ASRGGPSMNTEAF
>TRBV27
ASSPSSGGAGEQF
>TRBV7-3
ASSVTGGGAPEQF
>TRBV2
ASSVSQGTGNTIY
>TRBV13
ASTSTGWGTEAF
>TRBV6-5
ASSYSFWQGDYGYT
>TRBV4-2
ASSQEGAGGQKFTDTQY
>TRBV10-3
AISGRTSGDQETQY
>TRBV15
ATSKLSRAEAF
>TRBV27
ASSWTENTGELF
>TRBV11-2
ASSLMPGTSLEAF
>TRBV9
ASSVDPNPYNEQF
>TRBV28
ASSLWGQGVELF
>TRBV19
ASSISNQGGNIQY
>TRBV5-1
ASSVGLAGGGSDTQY
>TRBV7-6
ASSQGQGLSNQPQH
>TRBV6-1
ASSAQGWGETQY
>TRBV7-9
ASSSPSGGAAWQQF
>TRBV18
ASSRDRKNTGELF
>TRBV6-5
ASSYRQPGYGYT
>TRBV9
ASSSAGDTEAF
>TRBV6-1
ASSGINRGGEKLF
>TRBV2
ASSGRRETYNEQF
>TRBV10-3
AIATGGGRAINEQY
>TRBV5-6
ASSLRRVAF
>TRBV5-1
ASSIRGTDTEAF
>TRBV2
ASSEQGQVNIQY
>TRBV6-6
ASSTQDRGAPDTQY
>TRBV28
ASYIDRFHGYT
>TRBV27
ASSLWGGGAGRAYEQY
>TRBV13
ASSDPGQGEREAF
>TRBV2
ASSEYHAGVEADTQY
>TRBV28
ASSPPGQKIYGYT
>TRBV2
ASGGGIGNQPQH
>TRBV9
ASSVTARGNTGELF
>TRBV27
ASSLSGQGAVNTEAF
>TRBV5-1
ASRGSSNYGYT
>TRBV2
ASSAPGTVSDGYT
>TRBV9
ASSISGGPNNEQF
>TRBV7-3
ASSLLGQGTTEAF
>TRBV19
ASRYRALSSSYEQY
>TRBV5-6
ASSLSLLQNTEAF
>TRBV4-1
ASSQTQEISYNEQF
>TRBV5-1
ASSLQGGEAGELF
>TRBV5-6
ASSHYNEQF
>TRBV6-6
ASREQGSGELF
>TRBV2
ASSRQGRNEQF
>TRBV18
ASSQGGGTNTGELF
>TRBV25-1
ASSEKMGTPGETQY
>TRBV11-2
ASSLTGNTIY
>TRBV18
ASSPRQGEELF
>TRBV6-5
ASRGTGVEKLF
>TRBV21-1
ASISGRWTIY
>TRBV2
ASNRGKETQY
>TRBV29-1
SVEGTSNTDTQY
>TRBV7-3
ASSFGHGRGETQY